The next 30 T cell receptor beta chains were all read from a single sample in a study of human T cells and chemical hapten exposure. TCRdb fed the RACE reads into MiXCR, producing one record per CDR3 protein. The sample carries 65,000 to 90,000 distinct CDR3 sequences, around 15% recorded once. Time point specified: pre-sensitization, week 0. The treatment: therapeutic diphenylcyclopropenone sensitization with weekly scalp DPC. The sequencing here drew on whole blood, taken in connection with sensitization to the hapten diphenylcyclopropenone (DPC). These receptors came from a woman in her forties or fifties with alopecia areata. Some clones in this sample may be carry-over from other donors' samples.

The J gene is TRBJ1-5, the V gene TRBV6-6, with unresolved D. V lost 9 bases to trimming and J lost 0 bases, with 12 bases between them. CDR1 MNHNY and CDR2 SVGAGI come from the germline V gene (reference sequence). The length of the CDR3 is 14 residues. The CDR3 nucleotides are TGTGCCAGTACACCGGAGCTTAGCAATCAGCCCCAGCATTTT. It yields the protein CASTPELSNQPQHF.

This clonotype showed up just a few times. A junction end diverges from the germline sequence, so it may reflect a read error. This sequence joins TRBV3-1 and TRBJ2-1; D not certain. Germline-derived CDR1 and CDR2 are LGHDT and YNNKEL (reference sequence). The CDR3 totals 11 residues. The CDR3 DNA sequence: TGTGCCAGCAGCCAATCGACCCGTCCACTCTTC. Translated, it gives CASSQSTRPLF.

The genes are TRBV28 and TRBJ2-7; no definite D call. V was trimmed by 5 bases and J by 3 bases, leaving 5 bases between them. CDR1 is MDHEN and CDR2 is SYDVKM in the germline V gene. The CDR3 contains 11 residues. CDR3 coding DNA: TGTGCCAGCAGTCTCCACTACGAGCAGTACTTC. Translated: CASSLHYEQYF.

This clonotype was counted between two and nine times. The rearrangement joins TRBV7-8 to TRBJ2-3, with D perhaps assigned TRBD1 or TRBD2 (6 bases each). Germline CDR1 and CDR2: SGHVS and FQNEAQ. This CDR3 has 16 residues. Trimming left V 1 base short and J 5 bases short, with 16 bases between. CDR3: CASSLVPGLRGDTQYF. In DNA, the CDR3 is TGTGCCAGCAGCTTAGTTCCGGGACTCAGGGGAGATACGCAGTATTTT. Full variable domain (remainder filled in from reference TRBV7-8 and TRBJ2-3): GAGVSQSPRYKVAKRGQDVALRCDPISGHVSLFWYQQALGQGPEFLTYFQNEAQLDKSGLPSDRFFAERPEGSVSTLKIQRTQQEDSAVYLCASSLVPGLRGDTQYFGPGTRLTVL.

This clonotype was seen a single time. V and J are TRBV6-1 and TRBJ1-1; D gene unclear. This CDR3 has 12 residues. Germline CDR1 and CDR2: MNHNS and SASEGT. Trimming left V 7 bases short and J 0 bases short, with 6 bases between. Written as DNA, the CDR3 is TGTGCCAGCAACCAAGTGAACACTGAAGCTTTCTTT. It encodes CASNQVNTEAFF.

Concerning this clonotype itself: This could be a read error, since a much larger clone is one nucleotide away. DNA for the CDR3: TGTGCCAGCAGTCGGGACAGGGGGCAAGAGACCCAGTACTTC. This translates into CASSRDRGQETQYF. The V gene is TRBV11-1, the J gene TRBJ2-5; TRBD1 aligns across 11 bases. The J segment lost 2 bases and the V segment lost 6 bases, leaving 2 bases of the junction unmatched. CDR3 size: 14 residues. Per germline, CDR1 SGHAT and CDR2 FQDESV (reference sequence).

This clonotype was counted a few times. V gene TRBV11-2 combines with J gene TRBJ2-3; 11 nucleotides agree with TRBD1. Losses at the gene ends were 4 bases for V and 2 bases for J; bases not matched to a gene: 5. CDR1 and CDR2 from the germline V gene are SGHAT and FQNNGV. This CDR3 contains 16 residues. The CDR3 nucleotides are TGTGCCAGCAGCTCGGGACAGGGGGTTTTCACAGATACGCAGTATTTT. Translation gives CASSSGQGVFTDTQYF.

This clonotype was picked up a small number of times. As DNA, the CDR3 is TGTGCCAGCAGCGGTCTAGGGTTTAATACGCAGTATTTT. Encoded protein: CASSGLGFNTQYF. This chain uses TRBV7-2 with TRBJ2-3; D is ambiguous. V was clipped by 5 bases and J by 7 bases, with 13 bases between them. CDR1 SGHTA and CDR2 FQGNSA come from the germline V gene. CDR3 length: 13 amino acids. Full variable domain (outside the CDR3, taken from reference TRBV7-2 and TRBJ2-3): GAGVSQSPSNKVTEKGKDVELRCDPISGHTALYWYRQSLGQGLEFLIYFQGNSAPDKSGLPSDRFSAERTGGSVSTLTIQRTQQEDSAVYLCASSGLGFNTQYFGPGTRLTVL.

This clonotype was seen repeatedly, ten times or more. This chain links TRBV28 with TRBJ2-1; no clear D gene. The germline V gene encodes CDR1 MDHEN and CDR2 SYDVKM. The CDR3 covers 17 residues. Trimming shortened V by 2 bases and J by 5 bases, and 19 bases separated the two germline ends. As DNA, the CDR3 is TGTGCCAGCAGTTTAGATCCTCGGATATACAGCGACAATGAGCAGTTCTTC. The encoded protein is CASSLDPRIYSDNEQFF.

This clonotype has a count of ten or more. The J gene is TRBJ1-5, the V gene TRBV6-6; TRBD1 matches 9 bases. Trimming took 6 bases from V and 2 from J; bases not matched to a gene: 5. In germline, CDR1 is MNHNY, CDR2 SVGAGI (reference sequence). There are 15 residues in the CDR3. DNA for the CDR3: TGTGCCAGCAGGGGGGACAGGGCGGGCAATCAGCCCCAGCATTTT. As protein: CASRGDRAGNQPQHF.

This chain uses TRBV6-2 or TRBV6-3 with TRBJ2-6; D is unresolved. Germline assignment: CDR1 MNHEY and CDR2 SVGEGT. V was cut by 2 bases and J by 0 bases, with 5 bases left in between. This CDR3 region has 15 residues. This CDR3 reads CASSYGVSGANVLTF. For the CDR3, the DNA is TGTGCCAGCAGTTACGGGGTCTCTGGGGCCAACGTCCTGACTTTC.

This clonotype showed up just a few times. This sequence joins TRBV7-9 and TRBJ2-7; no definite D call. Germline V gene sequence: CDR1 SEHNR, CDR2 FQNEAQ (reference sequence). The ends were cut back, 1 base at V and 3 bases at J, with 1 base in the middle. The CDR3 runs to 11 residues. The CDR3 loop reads CASSLDYEQYF. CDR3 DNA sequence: TGTGCCAGCAGCTTAGACTACGAGCAGTACTTC.

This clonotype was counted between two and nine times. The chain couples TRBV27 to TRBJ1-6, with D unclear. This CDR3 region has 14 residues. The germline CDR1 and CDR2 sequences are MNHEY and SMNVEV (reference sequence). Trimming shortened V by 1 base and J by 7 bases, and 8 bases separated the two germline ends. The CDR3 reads CASSLWRGNSPLHF. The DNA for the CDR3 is TGTGCCAGCAGTTTATGGCGGGGAAATTCACCCCTCCACTTT.

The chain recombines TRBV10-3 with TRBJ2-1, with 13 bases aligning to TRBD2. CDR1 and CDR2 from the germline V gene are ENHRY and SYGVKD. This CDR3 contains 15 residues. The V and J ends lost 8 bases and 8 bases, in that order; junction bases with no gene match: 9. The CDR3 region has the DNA TGTGCCATCGGAGGGACTAGCGGGACCTCGTATGAGCAGTTCTTC. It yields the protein CAIGGTSGTSYEQFF.

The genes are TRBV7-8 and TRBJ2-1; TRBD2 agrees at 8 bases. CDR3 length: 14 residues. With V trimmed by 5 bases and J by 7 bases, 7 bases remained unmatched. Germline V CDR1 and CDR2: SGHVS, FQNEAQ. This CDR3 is CASSGTSLFNEQFF. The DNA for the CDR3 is TGTGCCAGCAGCGGGACTAGTTTATTTAATGAGCAGTTCTTC.

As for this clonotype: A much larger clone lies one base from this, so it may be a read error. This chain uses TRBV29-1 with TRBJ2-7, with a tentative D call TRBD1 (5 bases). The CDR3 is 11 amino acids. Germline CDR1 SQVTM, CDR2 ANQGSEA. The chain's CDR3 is CTTQDTYKQYF. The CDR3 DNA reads TGCACAACACAGGATACCTACAAGCAGTACTTC.

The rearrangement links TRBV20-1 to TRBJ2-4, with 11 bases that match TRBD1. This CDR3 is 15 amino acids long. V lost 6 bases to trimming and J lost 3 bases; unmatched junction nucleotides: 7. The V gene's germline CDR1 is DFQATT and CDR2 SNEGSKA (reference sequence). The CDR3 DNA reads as TGCAGTGCGTACCCGGGACAGGGGGACAAAAACATTCAGTACTTC. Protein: CSAYPGQGDKNIQYF.

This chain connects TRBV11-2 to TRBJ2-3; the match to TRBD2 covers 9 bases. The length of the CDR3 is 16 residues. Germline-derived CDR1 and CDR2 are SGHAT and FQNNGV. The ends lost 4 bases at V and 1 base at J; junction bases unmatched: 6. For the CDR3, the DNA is TGTGCCAGCAGCTCAAACGTAGCGGGAGGCACAGATACGCAGTATTTT. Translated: CASSSNVAGGTDTQYF.

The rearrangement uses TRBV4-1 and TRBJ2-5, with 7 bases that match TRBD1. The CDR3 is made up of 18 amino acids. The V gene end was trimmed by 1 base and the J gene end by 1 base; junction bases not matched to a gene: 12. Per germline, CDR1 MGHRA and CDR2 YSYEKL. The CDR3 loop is CASSQVYRGRGPQETQYF. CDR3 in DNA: TGCGCCAGCAGCCAAGTTTACAGGGGTCGGGGTCCCCAAGAGACCCAGTACTTC.

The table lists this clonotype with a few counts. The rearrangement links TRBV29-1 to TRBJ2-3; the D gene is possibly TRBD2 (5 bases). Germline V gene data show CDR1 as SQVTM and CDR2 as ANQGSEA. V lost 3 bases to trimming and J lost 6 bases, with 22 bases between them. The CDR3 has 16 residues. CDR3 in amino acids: CSVEEFAYGGSDTQYF. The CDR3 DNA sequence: TGCAGCGTTGAGGAATTCGCCTATGGAGGATCTGATACGCAGTATTTT.

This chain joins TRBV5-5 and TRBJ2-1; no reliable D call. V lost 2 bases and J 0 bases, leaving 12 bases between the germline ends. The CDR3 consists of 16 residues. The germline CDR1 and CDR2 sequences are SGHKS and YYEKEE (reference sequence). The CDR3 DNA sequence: TGTGCCAGCAGCTTATTTGGCGGAAGCTCCTACAATGAGCAGTTCTTC. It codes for CASSLFGGSSYNEQFF. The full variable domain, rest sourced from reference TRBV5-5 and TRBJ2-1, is DAGVTQSPTHLIKTRGQQVTLRCSPISGHKSVSWYQQVLGQGPQFIFQYYEKEERGRGNFPDRFSARQFPNYSSELNVNALLLGDSALYLCASSLFGGSSYNEQFFGPGTRLTVL.

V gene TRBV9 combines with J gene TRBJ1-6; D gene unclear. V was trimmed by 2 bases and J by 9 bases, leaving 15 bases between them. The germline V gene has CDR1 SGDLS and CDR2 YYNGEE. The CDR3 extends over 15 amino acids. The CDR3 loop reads CASSVRANPASPLHF. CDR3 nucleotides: TGTGCCAGCAGCGTTCGGGCCAACCCCGCTTCACCCCTCCACTTT.

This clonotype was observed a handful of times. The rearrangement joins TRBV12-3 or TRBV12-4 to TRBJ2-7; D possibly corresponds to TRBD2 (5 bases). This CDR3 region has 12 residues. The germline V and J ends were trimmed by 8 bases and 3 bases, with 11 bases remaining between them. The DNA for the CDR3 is TGTGCCAGCGGAGGTGTAAACTACGAGCAGTACTTC. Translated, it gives CASGGVNYEQYF.

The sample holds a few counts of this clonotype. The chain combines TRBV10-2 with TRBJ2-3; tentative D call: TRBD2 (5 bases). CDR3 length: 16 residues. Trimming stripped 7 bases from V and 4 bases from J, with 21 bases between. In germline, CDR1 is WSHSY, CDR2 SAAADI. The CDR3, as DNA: TGCGCCAGCACCCGAGATCGGGGAGAGAGCTCAGATACGCAGTATTTT. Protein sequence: CASTRDRGESSDTQYF.

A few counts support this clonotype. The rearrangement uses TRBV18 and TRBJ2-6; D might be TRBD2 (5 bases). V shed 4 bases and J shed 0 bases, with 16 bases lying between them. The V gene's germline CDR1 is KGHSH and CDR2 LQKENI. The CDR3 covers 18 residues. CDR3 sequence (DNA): TGTGCCAGCTCACGATCCGGGGTTCCCAGCTCTGGGGCCAACGTCCTGACTTTC. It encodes CASSRSGVPSSGANVLTF. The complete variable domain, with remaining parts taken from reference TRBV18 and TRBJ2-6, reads NAGVMQNPRHLVRRRGQEARLRCSPMKGHSHVYWYRQLPEEGLKFMVYLQKENIIDESGMPKERFSAEFPKEGPSILRIQQVVRGDSAAYFCASSRSGVPSSGANVLTFGAGSRLTVL.

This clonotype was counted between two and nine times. The CDR3 nucleotides are TGTGCCAGCAGCTGGACACAGGGGCTCGATAAGGATGAGCAGTTCTTC. Translated, it gives CASSWTQGLDKDEQFF. The chain recombines TRBV5-6 with TRBJ2-1, with 7 bases that match TRBD1. V trimming: 3 bases; J trimming: 8 bases; junction bases outside the gene matches: 14. Per germline, CDR1 SGHDT and CDR2 YYEEEE. The CDR3 sequence is 16 residues long. The full variable domain, its missing parts supplied by reference TRBV5-6 and TRBJ2-1, is DAGVTQSPTHLIKTRGQQVTLRCSPKSGHDTVSWYQQALGQGPQFIFQYYEEEERQRGNFPDRFSGHQFPNYSSELNVNALLLGDSALYLCASSWTQGLDKDEQFFGPGTRLTVL.

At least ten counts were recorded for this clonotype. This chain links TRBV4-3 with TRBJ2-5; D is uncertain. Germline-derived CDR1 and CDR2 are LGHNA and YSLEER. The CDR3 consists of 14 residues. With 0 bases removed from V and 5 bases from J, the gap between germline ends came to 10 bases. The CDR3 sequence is CASSQDTSRETQYF. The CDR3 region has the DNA TGCGCCAGCAGCCAAGATACTTCGAGGGAGACCCAGTACTTC.

CDR3 loop: CASGPESEQYF. In DNA form, the CDR3 reads TGTGCCAGCGGACCTGAAAGCGAGCAGTACTTC. The chain links TRBV9 to TRBJ2-7; D not resolved. This CDR3 contains 11 residues. Trimming pared 7 bases from V and 6 bases from J, leaving 11 bases between. Per germline, CDR1 SGDLS and CDR2 YYNGEE.

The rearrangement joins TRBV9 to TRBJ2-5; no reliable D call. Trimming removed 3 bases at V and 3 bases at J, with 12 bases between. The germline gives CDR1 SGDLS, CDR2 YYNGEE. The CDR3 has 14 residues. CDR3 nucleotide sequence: TGTGCCAGCAGCGGCCCCAGGACCAAAGAGACCCAGTACTTC. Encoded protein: CASSGPRTKETQYF.

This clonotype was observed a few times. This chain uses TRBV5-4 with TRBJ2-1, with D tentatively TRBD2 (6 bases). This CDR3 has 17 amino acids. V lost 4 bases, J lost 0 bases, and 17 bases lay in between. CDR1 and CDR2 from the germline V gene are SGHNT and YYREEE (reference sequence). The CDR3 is CASSDGDWLSSYNEQFF. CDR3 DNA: TGTGCCAGCAGCGATGGGGACTGGCTGAGCTCCTACAATGAGCAGTTCTTC.